The present T cell receptor (beta chain) was sequenced within a study of identical twins. The germline gives CDR1 SGHDT, CDR2 YYEEEE. This CDR3 region has 11 residues. The V gene lost 0 bases and the J gene lost 10 bases, with 5 bases spanning the gap. Study-wide findings and caveats: The more abundant beta clonotypes in cord blood had fewer insertions, and memory repertoires did not show this.

TCRdb called the 5' RACE reads again in MiXCR, with one record for every CDR3 protein. The data hold about 470,000 distinct CDR3 sequences, with about 24% observed a single time. This clonotype was seen a handful of times. Its antigen is not identified. These same records also appear under a second study, on T cells expressing NK-cell markers. That source reports: Beta-chain profiling covered CD3+CD56+NKG2C+, CD3+CD56+NKG2C- and CD3+CD56-NKG2C+ sorted subsets.

The rearrangement joins TRBV5-6 to TRBJ2-1, with D unresolved. The sample was CD4+ T cells sorted from blood. The receptor was derived from a young woman in good health. The CDR3 region has the DNA TGTGCCAGCAGCTTGGGGCCGGAGCAGTTCTTC. Its protein is CASSLGPEQFF.